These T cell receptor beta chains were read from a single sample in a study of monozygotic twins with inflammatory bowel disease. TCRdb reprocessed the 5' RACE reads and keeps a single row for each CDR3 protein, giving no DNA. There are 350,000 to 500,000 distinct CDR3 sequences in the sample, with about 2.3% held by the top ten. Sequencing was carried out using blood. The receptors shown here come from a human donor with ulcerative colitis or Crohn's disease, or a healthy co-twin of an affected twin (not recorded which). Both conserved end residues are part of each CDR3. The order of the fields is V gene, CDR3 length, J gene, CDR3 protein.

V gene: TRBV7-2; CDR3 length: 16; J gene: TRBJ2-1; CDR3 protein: CASSSRGTSGGYEQFF
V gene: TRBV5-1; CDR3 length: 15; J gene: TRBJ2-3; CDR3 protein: CASSLVGQGSDTQYF
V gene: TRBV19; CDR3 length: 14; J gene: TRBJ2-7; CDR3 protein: CASSMGSSSYEQYF
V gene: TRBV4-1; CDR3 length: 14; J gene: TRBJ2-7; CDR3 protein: CASSQERLSYEQYF
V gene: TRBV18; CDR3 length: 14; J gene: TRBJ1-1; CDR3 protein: CASSPPEMNTEAFF
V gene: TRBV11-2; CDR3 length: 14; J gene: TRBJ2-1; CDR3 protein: CASSESPRANEQFF
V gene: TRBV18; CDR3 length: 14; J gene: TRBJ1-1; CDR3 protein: CASSRDRQNTEAFF
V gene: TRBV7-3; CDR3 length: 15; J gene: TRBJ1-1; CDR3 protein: CASSTGTGRNTEAFF
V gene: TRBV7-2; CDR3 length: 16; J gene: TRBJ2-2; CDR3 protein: CASSLGDRGNTGELFF
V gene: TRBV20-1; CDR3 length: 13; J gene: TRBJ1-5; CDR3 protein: CSAREGDYQPQHF
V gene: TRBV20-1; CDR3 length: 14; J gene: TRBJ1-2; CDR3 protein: CSAEPGQGYYGYTF
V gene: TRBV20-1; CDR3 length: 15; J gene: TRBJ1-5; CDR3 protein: CSARAWTAGNQPQHF
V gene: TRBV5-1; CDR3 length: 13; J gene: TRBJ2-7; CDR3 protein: CASSLGNSYEQYF
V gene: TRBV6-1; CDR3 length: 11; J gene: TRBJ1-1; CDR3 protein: CEVGMNTEAFF
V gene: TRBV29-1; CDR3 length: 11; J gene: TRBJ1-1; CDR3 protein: CSGQLDTEAFF
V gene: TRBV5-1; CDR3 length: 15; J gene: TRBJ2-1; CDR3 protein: CASSGGQGTYNEQFF
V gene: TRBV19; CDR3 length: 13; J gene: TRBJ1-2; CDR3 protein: CASSMVGLYGYTF
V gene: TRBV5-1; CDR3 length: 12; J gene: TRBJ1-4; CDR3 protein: CASRSNNEKLFF
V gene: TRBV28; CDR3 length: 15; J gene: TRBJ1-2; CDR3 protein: CASSSPRVPNYGYTF
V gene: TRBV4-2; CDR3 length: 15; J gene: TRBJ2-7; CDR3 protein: CASSQRAGGPYEQYF
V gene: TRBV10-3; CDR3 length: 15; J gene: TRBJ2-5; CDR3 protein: CAISESITGVETQYF
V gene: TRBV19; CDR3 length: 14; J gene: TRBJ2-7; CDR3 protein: CASSMDSSSYEQYF
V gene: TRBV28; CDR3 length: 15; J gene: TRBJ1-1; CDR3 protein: CASQAPGQGNFVAFF
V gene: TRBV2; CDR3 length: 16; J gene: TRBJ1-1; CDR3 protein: CASSESPSPGGTEAFF
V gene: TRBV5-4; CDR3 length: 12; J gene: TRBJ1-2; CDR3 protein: CASSLGLMGYTF
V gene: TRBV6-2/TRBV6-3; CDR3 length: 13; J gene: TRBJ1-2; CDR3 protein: CASHTTRGLGYTF
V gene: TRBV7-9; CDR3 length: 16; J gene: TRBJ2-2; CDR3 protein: CASSLGPGTGIGELFF
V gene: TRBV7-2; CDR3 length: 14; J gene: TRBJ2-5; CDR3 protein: CASSLDVRQETQYF
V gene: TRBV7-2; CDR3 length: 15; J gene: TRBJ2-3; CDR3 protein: CASSPRTGGMDTQYF
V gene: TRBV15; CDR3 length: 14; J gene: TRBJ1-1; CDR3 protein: CATSRVKGGTEAFF
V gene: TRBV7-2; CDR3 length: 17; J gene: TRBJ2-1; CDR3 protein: CASSLAGGTGGFYEQFF
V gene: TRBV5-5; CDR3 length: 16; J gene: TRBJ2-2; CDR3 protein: CASSNLAPANTGELFF
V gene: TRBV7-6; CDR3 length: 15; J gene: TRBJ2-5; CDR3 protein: CASSLLAGEGQTQYF